The following is a TCR beta chain sequence with its context. The sample originates from a study of neoadjuvant anti-PD-1 for oral cavity cancer. Measured with immunoSEQ multiplex PCR; TCRdb has only the in-frame clones, and not every one. This table has some 66,000 clones, 83% appearing once. V lost 8 bases and J lost 7; bases outside the gene matches: 5. CDR1 is GTSNPN and CDR2 is SVGIG in the germline V gene (reference sequence). CDR3 length equals 13 residues. The TCR comes from a person aged 40 to 85 with oral cavity squamous cell carcinoma. The rearrangement uses TRBV30 and TRBJ1-6, with 10 positions matching TRBD1. The sequences come from PBMCs, collected before nivolumab (anti-PD-1) treatment. The CDR3 loop reads CAGTGQGNSPLHF. As DNA, the CDR3 is TGTGCCGGGACGGGACAGGGGAATTCACCCCTCCACTTT.